This T cell receptor beta chain comes out of a study of CD4 T cells in relation to SARS-CoV-2 and coronaviruses. Unexposed donor CD4+ T cells date from about 2011-2019, before the COVID-19 pandemic. CD4+ T cells were isolated from the cells after about 11 days of culture. The data were produced by immunoSEQ multiplex PCR, yet TCRdb's version contains in-frame clones alone and is incomplete. Among 15,000 to 20,000 clones listed, approximately 78% were seen once. This clone appeared a few times. Its antigen is not identified. CDR3 length: 14 residues. J lost 9 bases, V lost 5 bases, and 8 bases had no gene match. Germline V lookup: CDR1 LNHDA, CDR2 SQIVND (reference sequence).

The TCR comes from a human donor in good health. Sequencing used CD4+ T cells from PBMCs, cultured in vitro. This sequence joins TRBV19 and TRBJ2-1, with 9 bases matching TRBD1. The CDR3 here is CASSPPGQGSEQFF. The CDR3 coding sequence is TGTGCCAGTAGTCCTCCGGGACAGGGTAGTGAGCAGTTCTTC.